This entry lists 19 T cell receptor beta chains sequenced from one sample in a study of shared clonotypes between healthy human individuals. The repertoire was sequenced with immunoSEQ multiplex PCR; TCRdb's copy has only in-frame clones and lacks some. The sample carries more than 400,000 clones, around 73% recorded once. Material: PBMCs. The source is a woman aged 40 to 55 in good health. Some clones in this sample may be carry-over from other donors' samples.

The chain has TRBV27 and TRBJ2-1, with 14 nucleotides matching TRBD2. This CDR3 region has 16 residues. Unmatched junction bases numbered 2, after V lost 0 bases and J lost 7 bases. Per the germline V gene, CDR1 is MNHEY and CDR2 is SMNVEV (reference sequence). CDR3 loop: CASSLSGTSGRNEQFF. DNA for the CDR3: TGTGCCAGCAGTTTATCTGGGACTAGCGGGAGAAATGAGCAGTTCTTC.

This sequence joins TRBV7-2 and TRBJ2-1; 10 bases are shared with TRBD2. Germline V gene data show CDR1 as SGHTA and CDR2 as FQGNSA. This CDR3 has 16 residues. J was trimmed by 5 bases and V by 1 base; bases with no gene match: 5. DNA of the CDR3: TGTGCCAGCAGCTTAGGGGTTCTAGCGGGAGACAATGAGCAGTTCTTC. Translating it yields CASSLGVLAGDNEQFF.

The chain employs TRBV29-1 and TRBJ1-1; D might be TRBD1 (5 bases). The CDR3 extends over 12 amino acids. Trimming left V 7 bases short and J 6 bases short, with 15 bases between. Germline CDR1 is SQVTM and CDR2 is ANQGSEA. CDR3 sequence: CSGGGAVAEAFF. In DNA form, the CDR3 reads TGCAGCGGGGGAGGGGCTGTGGCTGAAGCTTTCTTT.

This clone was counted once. CDR3: CASSATRQGLREKLFF. The CDR3 DNA is TGTGCCAGCAGTGCCACCCGACAGGGTTTACGAGAAAAACTGTTTTTT. V usage is TRBV2 and J usage is TRBJ1-4, with 7 positions matching TRBD1. This CDR3 has 16 amino acids. The germline gives CDR1 SNHLY, CDR2 FYNNEI. V lost 4 bases to trimming and J lost 8 bases; unmatched junction nucleotides: 13.

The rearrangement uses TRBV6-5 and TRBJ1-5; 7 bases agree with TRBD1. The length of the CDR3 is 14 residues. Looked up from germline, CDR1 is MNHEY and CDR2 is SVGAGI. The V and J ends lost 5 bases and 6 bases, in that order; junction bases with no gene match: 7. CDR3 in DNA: TGTGCCAGCAGTGCTAAGACAGGGCCTCAGCCCCAGCATTTT. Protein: CASSAKTGPQPQHF.

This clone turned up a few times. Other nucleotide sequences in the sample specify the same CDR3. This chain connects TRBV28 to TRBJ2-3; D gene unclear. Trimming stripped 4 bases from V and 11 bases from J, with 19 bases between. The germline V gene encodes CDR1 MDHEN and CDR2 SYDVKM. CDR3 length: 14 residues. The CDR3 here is CASSSKPQEPGQYF. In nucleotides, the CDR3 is TGTGCCAGCAGTTCTAAGCCCCAGGAGCCAGGGCAGTATTTT.

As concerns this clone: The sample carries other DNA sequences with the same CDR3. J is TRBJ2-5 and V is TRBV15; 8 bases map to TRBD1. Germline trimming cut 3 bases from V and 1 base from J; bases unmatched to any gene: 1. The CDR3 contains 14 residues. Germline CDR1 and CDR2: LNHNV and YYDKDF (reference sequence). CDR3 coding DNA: TGTGCCACCAGCAGGGGACAGGCCCAAGAGACCCAGTACTTC. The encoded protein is CATSRGQAQETQYF.

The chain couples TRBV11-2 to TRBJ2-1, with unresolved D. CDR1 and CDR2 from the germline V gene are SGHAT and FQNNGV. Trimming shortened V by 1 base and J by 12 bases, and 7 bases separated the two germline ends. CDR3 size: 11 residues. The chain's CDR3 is CASSLGSRQFF. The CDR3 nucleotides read TGTGCCAGCAGCTTAGGATCTAGGCAGTTCTTC.

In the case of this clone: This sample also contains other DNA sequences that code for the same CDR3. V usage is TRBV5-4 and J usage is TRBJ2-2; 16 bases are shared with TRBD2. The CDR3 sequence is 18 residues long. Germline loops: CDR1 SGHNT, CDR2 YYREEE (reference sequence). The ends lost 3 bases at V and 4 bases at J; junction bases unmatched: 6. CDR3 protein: CASSSGLAGGRGTGELFF. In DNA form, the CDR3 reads TGTGCCAGCAGCTCGGGACTAGCGGGAGGGCGGGGCACCGGGGAGCTGTTTTTT. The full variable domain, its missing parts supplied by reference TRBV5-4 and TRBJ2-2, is ETGVTQSPTHLIKTRGQQVTLRCSSQSGHNTVSWYQQALGQGPQFIFQYYREEENGRGNFPPRFSGLQFPNYSSELNVNALELDDSALYLCASSSGLAGGRGTGELFFGEGSRLTVL.

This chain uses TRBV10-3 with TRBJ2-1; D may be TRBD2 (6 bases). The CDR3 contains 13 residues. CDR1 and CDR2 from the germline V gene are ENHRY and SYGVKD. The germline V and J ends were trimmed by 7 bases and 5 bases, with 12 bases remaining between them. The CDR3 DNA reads TGTGCCATCACCGGGACTGAGAACAATGAGCAGTTCTTC. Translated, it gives CAITGTENNEQFF.

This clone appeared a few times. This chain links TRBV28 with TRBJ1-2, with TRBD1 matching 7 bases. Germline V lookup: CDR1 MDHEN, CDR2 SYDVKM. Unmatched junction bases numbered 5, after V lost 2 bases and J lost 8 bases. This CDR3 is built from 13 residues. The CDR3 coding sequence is TGTGCCAGCAGTTTAGACAGGGATGGAGGCTACACCTTC. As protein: CASSLDRDGGYTF.

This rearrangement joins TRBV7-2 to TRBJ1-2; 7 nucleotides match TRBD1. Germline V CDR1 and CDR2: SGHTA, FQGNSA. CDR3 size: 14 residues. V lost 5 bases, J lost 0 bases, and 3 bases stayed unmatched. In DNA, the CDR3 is TGTGCCAGCAGCATCGACAGGGCTAACTATGGCTACACCTTC. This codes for CASSIDRANYGYTF.

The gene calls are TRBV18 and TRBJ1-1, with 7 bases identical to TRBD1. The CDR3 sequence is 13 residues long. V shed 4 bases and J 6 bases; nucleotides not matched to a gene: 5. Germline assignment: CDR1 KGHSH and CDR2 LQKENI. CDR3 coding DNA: TGTGCCAGCTCACAGGGGGCGATCGCTGAAGCTTTCTTT. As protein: CASSQGAIAEAFF.

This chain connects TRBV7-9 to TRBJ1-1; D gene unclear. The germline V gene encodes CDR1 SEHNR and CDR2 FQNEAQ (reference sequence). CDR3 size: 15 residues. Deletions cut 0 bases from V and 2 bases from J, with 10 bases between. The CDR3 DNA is TGTGCCAGCAGCTTAGCCCGGGGAGCCAACACTGAAGCTTTCTTT. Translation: CASSLARGANTEAFF.

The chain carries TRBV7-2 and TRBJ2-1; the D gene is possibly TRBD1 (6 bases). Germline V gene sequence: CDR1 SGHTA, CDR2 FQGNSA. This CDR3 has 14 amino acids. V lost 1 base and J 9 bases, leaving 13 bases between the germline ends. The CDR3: CASSLGTAAGEQFF. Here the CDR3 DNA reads TGTGCCAGCAGCTTAGGGACAGCGGCGGGTGAGCAGTTCTTC.

Written as DNA, the CDR3 is TGCGCCAGCAGCGCTACTAGCGGGACCCTCTACGAGCAGTACTTC. Its protein product is CASSATSGTLYEQYF. This chain uses TRBV5-1 with TRBJ2-7; TRBD2 matches 10 bases. Germline assignment: CDR1 SGHRS and CDR2 YFSETQ. The CDR3 runs 15 residues. The ends lost 4 bases at V and 3 bases at J; junction bases unmatched: 7.

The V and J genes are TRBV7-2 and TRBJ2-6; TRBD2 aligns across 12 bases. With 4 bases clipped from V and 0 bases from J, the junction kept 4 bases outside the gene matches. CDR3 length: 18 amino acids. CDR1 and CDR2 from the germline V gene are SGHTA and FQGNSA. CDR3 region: CASSWTSGTSSGANVLTF. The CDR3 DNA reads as TGTGCCAGCAGCTGGACTAGCGGGACAAGCTCTGGGGCCAACGTCCTGACTTTC. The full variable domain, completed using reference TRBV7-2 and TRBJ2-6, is GAGVSQSPSNKVTEKGKDVELRCDPISGHTALYWYRQSLGQGLEFLIYFQGNSAPDKSGLPSDRFSAERTGGSVSTLTIQRTQQEDSAVYLCASSWTSGTSSGANVLTFGAGSRLTVL.

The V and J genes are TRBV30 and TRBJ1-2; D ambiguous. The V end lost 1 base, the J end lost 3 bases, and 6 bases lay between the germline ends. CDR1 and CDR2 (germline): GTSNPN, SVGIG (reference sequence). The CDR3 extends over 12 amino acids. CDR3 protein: CAWSDSYYGYTF. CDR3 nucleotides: TGTGCCTGGAGTGACTCCTACTATGGCTACACCTTC.

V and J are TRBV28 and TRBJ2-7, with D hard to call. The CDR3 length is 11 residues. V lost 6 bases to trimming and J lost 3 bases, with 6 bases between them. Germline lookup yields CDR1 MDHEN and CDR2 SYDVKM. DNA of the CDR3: TGTGCCAGCAGAAGAGACTACGAGCAGTACTTC. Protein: CASRRDYEQYF.